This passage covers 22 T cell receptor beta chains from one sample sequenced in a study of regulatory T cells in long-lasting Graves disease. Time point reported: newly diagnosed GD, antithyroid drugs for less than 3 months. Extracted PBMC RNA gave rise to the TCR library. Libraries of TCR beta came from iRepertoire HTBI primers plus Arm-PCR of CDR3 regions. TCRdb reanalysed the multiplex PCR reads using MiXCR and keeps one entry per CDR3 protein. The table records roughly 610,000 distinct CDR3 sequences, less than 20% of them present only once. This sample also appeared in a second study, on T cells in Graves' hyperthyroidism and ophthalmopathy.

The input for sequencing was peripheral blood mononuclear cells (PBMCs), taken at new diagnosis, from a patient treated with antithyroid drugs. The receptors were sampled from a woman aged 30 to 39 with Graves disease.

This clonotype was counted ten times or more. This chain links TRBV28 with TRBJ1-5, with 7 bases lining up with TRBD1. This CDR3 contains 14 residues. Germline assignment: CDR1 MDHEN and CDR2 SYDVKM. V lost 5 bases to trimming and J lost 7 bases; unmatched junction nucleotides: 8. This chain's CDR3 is CASSTTGLRQPQHF. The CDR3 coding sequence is TGTGCCAGCAGTACGACAGGGCTCCGACAGCCCCAGCATTTT.

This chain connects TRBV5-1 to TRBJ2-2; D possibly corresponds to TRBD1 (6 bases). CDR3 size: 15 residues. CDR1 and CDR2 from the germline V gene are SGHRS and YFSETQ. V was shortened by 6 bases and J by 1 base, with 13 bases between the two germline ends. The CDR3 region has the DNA TGCGCCAGCACTCTACAGGGAGTGAACACCGGGGAGCTGTTTTTT. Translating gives CASTLQGVNTGELFF.

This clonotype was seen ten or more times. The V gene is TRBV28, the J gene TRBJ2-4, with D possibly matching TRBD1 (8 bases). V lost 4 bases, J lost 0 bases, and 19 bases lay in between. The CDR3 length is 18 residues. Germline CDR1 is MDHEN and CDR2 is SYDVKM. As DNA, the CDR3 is TGTGCCAGCAGTTCGGGACAGGCGGGACTACTAGCCAAAAACATTCAGTACTTC. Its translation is CASSSGQAGLLAKNIQYF.

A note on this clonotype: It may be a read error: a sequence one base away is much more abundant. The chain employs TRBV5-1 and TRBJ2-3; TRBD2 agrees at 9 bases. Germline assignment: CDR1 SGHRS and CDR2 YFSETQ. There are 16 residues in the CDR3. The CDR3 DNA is TGCGCCAGCAGCCGTTTGACTAGCGGTAGCACAGATGCGCAGTATTTT. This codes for CASSRLTSGSTDAQYF.

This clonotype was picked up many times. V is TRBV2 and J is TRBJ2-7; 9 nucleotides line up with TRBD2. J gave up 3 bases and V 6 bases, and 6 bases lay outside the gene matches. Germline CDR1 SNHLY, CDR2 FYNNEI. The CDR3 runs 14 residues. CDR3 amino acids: CASSGGTSSYEQYF. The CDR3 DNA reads TGTGCCAGCAGCGGGGGGACTAGCAGCTACGAGCAGTACTTC.

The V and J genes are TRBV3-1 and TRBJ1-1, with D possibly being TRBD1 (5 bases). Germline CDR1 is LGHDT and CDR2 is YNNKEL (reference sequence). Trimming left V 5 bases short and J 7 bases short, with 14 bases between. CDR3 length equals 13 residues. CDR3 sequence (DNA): TGTGCCAGCAGCTTTTTGGGGGGGGGTGAAGCTTTCTTT. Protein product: CASSFLGGGEAFF.

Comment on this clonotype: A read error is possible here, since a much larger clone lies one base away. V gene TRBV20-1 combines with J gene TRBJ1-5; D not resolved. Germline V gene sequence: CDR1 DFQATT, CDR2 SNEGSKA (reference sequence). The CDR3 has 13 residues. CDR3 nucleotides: TGCAGCACCGCTGAAGTCATATCACGACCCCGGCATTTT. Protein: CSTAEVISRPRHF.

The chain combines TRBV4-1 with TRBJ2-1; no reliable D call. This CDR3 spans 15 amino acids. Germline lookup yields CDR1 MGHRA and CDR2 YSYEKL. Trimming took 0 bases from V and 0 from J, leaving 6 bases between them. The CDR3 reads CASSQEGISYNEQFF. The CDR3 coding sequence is TGCGCCAGCAGCCAAGAGGGGATCTCCTACAATGAGCAGTTCTTC.

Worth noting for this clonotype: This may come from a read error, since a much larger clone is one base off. The CDR3 DNA follows: TGCAGCGTTGAGTCCGGACAGGGTGTTACAGGTACGCAGTATTTT. It is translated as CSVESGQGVTGTQYF. This chain uses TRBV29-1 with TRBJ2-3, with TRBD1 matching 8 bases. Germline V gene data show CDR1 as SQVTM and CDR2 as ANQGSEA. The CDR3 length is 15 residues.

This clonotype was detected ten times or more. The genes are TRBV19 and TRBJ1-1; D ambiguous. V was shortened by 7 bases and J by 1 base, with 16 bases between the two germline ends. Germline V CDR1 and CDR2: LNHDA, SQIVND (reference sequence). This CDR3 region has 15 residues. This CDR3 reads CASNPRELRNTEAFF. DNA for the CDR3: TGTGCCAGTAATCCGAGAGAATTACGGAACACTGAAGCTTTCTTT.

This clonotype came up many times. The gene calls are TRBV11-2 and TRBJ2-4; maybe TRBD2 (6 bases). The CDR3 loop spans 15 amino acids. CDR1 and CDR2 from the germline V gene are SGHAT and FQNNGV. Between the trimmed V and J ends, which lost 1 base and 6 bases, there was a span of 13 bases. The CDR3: CASSLGGAVGNIQYF. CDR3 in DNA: TGTGCCAGCAGCTTAGGCGGGGCCGTCGGAAACATTCAGTACTTC.

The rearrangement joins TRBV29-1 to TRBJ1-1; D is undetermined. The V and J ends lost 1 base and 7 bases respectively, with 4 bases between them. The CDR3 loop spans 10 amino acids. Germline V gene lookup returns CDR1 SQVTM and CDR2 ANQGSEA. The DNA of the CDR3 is TGCAGCGTTGAAGGGGATGAAGCTTTCTTT. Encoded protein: CSVEGDEAFF. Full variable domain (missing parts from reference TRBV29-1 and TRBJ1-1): SAVISQKPSRDICQRGTSLTIQCQVDSQVTMMFWYRQQPGQSLTLIATANQGSEATYESGFVIDKFPISRPNLTFSTLTVSNMSPEDSSIYLCSVEGDEAFFGQGTRLTVV.

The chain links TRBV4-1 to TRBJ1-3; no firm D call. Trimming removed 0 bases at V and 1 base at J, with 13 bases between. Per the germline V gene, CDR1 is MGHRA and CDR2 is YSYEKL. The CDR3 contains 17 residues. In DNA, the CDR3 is TGCGCCAGCAGCCAAGATAGACATACCGATTCTGGAAACACCATATATTTT. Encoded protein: CASSQDRHTDSGNTIYF.

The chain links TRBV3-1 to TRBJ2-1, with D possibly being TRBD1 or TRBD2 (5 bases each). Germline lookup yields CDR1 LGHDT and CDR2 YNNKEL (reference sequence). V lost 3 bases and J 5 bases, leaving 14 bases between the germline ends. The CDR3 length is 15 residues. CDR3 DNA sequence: TGTGCCAGCAGCCATGGGGCAGGGAGTCACAATGAGCAGTTCTTC. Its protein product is CASSHGAGSHNEQFF.

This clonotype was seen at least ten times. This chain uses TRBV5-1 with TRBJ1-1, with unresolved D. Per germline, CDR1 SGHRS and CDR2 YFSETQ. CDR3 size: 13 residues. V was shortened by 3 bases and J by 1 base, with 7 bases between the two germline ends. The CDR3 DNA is TGCGCCAGCAGCTCATCTCCGAACACTGAAGCTTTCTTT. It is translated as CASSSSPNTEAFF.

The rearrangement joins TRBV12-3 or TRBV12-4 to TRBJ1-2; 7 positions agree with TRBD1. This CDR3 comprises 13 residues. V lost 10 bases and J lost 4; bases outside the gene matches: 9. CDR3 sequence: CATRGGGLYGYTF. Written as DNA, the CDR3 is TGTGCCACCAGGGGGGGGGGACTCTATGGCTACACCTTC.

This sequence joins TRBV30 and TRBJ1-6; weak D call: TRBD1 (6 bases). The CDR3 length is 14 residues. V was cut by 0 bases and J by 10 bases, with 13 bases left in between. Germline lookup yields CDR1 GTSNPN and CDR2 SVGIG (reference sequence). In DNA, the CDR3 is TGTGCCTGGAGTGTCGGACAGCCCCTATCACCCCTCCACTTT. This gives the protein CAWSVGQPLSPLHF.

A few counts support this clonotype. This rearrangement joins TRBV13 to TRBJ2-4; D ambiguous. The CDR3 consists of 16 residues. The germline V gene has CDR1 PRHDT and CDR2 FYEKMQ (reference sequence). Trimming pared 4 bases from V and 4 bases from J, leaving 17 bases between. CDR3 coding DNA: TGTGCCAGCAGCTCCAGCTCGGCGCTGAAAAAAAACATTCAGTACTTC. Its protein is CASSSSSALKKNIQYF.

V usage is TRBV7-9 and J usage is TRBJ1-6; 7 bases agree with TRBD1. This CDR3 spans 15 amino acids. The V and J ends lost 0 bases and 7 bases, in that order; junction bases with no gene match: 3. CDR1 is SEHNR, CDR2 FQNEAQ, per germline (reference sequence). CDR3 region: CASSLAGQTNSPLHF. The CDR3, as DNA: TGTGCCAGCAGCTTAGCGGGACAGACAAATTCACCCCTCCACTTT.

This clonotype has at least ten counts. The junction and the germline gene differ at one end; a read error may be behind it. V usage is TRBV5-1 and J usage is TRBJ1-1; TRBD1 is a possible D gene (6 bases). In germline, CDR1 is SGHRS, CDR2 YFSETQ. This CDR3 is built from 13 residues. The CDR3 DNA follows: TGTGCCAGCAGACCGGGACAAAACACTGAAGCTTTCTTT. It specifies CASRPGQNTEAFF.

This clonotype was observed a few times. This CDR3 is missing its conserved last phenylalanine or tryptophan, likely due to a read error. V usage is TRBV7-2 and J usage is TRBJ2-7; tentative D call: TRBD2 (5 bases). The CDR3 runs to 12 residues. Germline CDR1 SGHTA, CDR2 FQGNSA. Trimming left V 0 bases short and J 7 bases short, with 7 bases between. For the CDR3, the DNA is TGTGCCAGCAGCTTAGCGACGGGAGAGCAGTACCTC. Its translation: CASSLATGEQYL.

Written as DNA, the CDR3 is TGCAGTGCTAGAGTCACAGATAGAGTCGGGGAGCTGTTTTTT. It yields the protein CSARVTDRVGELFF. This chain connects TRBV20-1 to TRBJ2-2; no clear D gene. This CDR3 comprises 14 residues. Trimming shortened V by 1 base and J by 7 bases, and 13 bases separated the two germline ends. Germline V gene sequence: CDR1 DFQATT, CDR2 SNEGSKA (reference sequence).